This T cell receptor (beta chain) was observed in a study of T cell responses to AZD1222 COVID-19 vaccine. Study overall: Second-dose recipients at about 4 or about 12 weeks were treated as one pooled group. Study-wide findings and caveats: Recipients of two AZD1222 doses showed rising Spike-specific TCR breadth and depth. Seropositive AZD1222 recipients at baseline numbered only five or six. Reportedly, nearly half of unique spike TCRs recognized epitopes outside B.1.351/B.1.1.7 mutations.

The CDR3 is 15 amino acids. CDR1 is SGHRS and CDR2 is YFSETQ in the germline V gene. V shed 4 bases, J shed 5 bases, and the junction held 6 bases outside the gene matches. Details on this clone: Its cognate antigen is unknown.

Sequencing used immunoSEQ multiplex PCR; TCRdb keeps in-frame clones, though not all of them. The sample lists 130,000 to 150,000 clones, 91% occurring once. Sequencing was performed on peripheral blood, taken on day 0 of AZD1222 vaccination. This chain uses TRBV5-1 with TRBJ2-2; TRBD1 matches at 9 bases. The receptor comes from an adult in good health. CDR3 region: CASSQGQGRTGELFF. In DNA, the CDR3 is TGCGCCAGCAGCCAAGGACAGGGGAGAACCGGGGAGCTGTTTTTT. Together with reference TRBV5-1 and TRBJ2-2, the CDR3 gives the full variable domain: KAGVTQTPRYLIKTRGQQVTLSCSPISGHRSVSWYQQTPGQGLQFLFEYFSETQRNKGNFPGRFSGRQFSNSRSEMNVSTLELGDSALYLCASSQGQGRTGELFFGEGSRLTVL.